Following are 18 T cell receptor beta chains from one sample sequenced in a study of patients and donors after allogeneic stem cell transplantation. TCRdb processed the RT-PCR reads anew with MiXCR; each CDR3 protein has one entry. The sample shows roughly 880,000 distinct CDR3 sequences, about a sixth of them seen only once. The sample taken for sequencing was blood, either unsorted or a sorted T cell fraction (not recorded which). Receptor source: a human donor who was either an allogeneic HSCT recipient or a stem cell or donor lymphocyte infusion donor (not recorded which). It is not recorded whose cells these are; they may come from a transplant donor.

V and J are TRBV12-3 or TRBV12-4 and TRBJ1-2; possible D gene TRBD1, 6 bases. Trimming removed 4 bases from V and 4 bases from J, with 28 bases in between. There are 19 residues in the CDR3. Here the CDR3 DNA reads TGTGCCAGCAGTTCATGGGTAAGGAGGAACAGGGCCACTATCTATGGCTACACCTTC. Protein sequence: CASSSWVRRNRATIYGYTF.

At least ten counts were recorded for this clonotype. The gene calls are TRBV20-1 and TRBJ1-5; D not certain. Looked up from germline, CDR1 is DFQATT and CDR2 is SNEGSKA (reference sequence). This CDR3 region has 16 residues. Trimming removed 1 base from V and 1 base from J, with 14 bases in between. CDR3 region: CSARGYRGPSNQPQHF. CDR3 DNA: TGCAGTGCTAGAGGGTACCGGGGTCCGAGCAATCAGCCCCAGCATTTT.

This clonotype was seen more than once but under ten times. The chain joins TRBV12-3 or TRBV12-4 to TRBJ2-7, with 7 bases aligning to TRBD1. The CDR3 spans 14 residues. After removal of 6 bases from V and 0 bases from J, the junction contained 5 bases not matched to a gene. The CDR3 sequence: CASRQDRDSYEQYF. In nucleotides, the CDR3 is TGTGCCAGCAGGCAAGACAGGGACTCCTACGAGCAGTACTTC.

The J gene is TRBJ2-6, the V gene TRBV12-3 or TRBV12-4, with D possibly TRBD1 on 5 matching bases. CDR3 size: 19 residues. Trimming removed 5 bases at V and 0 bases at J, with 20 bases between. The CDR3 protein is CASSQWGADLGSGANVLTF. The DNA for the CDR3 is TGTGCCAGCAGTCAATGGGGCGCCGACTTAGGCTCTGGGGCCAACGTCCTGACTTTC.

This chain connects TRBV25-1 to TRBJ2-5; D remains unclear. The CDR3 length is 11 residues. The V gene lost 5 bases and the J gene lost 11 bases, with 12 bases spanning the gap. Germline V gene lookup returns CDR1 MGHDK and CDR2 SYGVNS. The DNA of the CDR3 is TGTGCCAGCAGTATAGACGGGCCTCAGTACTTC. It translates to CASSIDGPQYF.

This rearrangement joins TRBV5-1 to TRBJ2-3, with 10 bases aligning to TRBD2. There are 16 residues in the CDR3. The V gene end was trimmed by 2 bases and the J gene end by 4 bases; junction bases not matched to a gene: 7. The germline CDR1 and CDR2 sequences are SGHRS and YFSETQ. Written as DNA, the CDR3 is TGCGCCAGCAGCTTATCGGCTAGCGGGAGTTCAGATACGCAGTATTTT. Its protein product is CASSLSASGSSDTQYF.

CDR3 loop: CSALAGESSYNEQFF. The CDR3 bases are TGCAGTGCTCTAGCGGGGGAGAGCTCCTACAATGAGCAGTTCTTC. V gene TRBV20-1 combines with J gene TRBJ2-1, with TRBD2 identical over 10 bases. The CDR3 covers 15 residues. The J segment lost 0 bases and the V segment lost 5 bases, leaving 4 bases of the junction unmatched. Germline V lookup: CDR1 DFQATT, CDR2 SNEGSKA (reference sequence).

This clonotype has a handful of counts. The chain uses TRBV29-1 and TRBJ2-3; D unresolved. V lost 7 bases, J lost 3 bases, and 5 bases lay in between. Per germline, CDR1 SQVTM and CDR2 ANQGSEA. The CDR3 covers 10 residues. In nucleotides, the CDR3 is TGCAGCGGGCGGACAGATACGCAGTATTTT. It yields the protein CSGRTDTQYF.

This clonotype was seen a few times. This chain links TRBV15 with TRBJ2-1, with D possibly being TRBD1 or TRBD2 (6 bases each). Germline V CDR1 and CDR2: LNHNV, YYDKDF (reference sequence). This CDR3 comprises 14 residues. V was shortened by 2 bases and J by 7 bases, with 12 bases between the two germline ends. The CDR3 coding sequence is TGTGCCACCAGCAGAATTCGGGGGCGGAATGAGCAGTTCTTC. This gives the protein CATSRIRGRNEQFF.

This chain links TRBV5-1 with TRBJ2-7; D gene ambiguous. Per germline, CDR1 SGHRS and CDR2 YFSETQ. CDR3 length: 12 residues. The germline V and J ends were trimmed by 4 bases and 5 bases, with 10 bases remaining between them. The CDR3 reads CASSLGWHEQYF. The CDR3 DNA is TGCGCCAGCAGCCTAGGGTGGCACGAGCAGTACTTC.

This clonotype was detected a few times. The gene calls are TRBV11-3 and TRBJ2-1; 9 bases agree with TRBD2. Trimming took 1 base from V and 6 from J; bases not matched to a gene: 7. Germline-derived CDR1 and CDR2 are SGHNT and YENEEA. The length of the CDR3 is 16 residues. For the CDR3, the DNA is TGTGCCAGCAGCTTAGTGGGCGGGAGGGCCCCCAATGAGCAGTTCTTC. This codes for CASSLVGGRAPNEQFF.

This clonotype has only one observation. This chain uses TRBV20-1 with TRBJ2-1, with 11 bases that match TRBD2. The CDR3 contains 15 residues. Germline V lookup: CDR1 DFQATT, CDR2 SNEGSKA (reference sequence). V lost 4 bases, J lost 8 bases, and 10 bases stayed unmatched. CDR3 bases: TGCAGTGCTAAAACCGGGACTAGCGGCCTCGATGAGCAGTTCTTC. It is translated as CSAKTGTSGLDEQFF.

In its sample, this clonotype was seen a few times. The rearrangement links TRBV5-1 to TRBJ2-3; 11 bases are shared with TRBD2. This CDR3 spans 16 amino acids. The germline gives CDR1 SGHRS, CDR2 YFSETQ. V dropped 3 bases and J dropped 3; count of bases not matched to a gene: 6. The CDR3 reads CASSSRSGGGTDTQYF. In DNA, the CDR3 is TGCGCCAGCAGCTCCCGTAGCGGGGGGGGGACAGATACGCAGTATTTT.

The rearrangement uses TRBV20-1 and TRBJ1-2, with D perhaps matching TRBD1 (5 bases). The CDR3 contains 13 residues. Germline V gives CDR1 DFQATT, CDR2 SNEGSKA (reference sequence). Trimming removed 1 base at V and 6 bases at J, with 12 bases between. This chain's CDR3 is CSARGRGRDGYTF. The CDR3 DNA reads TGCAGTGCTAGAGGAAGGGGCCGAGATGGCTACACCTTC.

This rearrangement joins TRBV7-2 to TRBJ2-1; 11 bases agree with TRBD2. The CDR3 sequence is 17 residues long. V shed 0 bases, J shed 1 base, and the junction held 2 bases outside the gene matches. CDR1 and CDR2 (germline): SGHTA, FQGNSA. In DNA, the CDR3 is TGTGCCAGCAGCTTAGCGAGACTAGCGGGATCCTACAATGAGCAGTTCTTC. Amino acids: CASSLARLAGSYNEQFF.

This clonotype was seen a few times. The J gene is TRBJ1-1, the V gene TRBV21-1; the table's D call TRBD1 went unverified against the DNA. TRBV21-1 is reported as a pseudogene. The CDR3 covers 14 residues. Here the CDR3 DNA reads TGTGCCAGCCCTCGTACAGGGGGCAAAGTTGAAGCTTTCTTT. Protein sequence: CASPRTGGKVEAFF.

This clonotype was counted between two and nine times. The V gene is TRBV4-1, the J gene TRBJ2-1, with 9 bases matching TRBD2. The length of the CDR3 is 17 residues. The trim removed 4 bases at V and 10 bases at J, leaving 17 bases unmatched. The germline V gene encodes CDR1 MGHRA and CDR2 YSYEKL. CDR3 bases: TGCGCCAGCAGCCTGCTAGTGAATAGCGGGAGTAGGGGGGAGCAGTTCTTC. Translating it yields CASSLLVNSGSRGEQFF.

This clonotype was found a few times. This chain connects TRBV7-2 to TRBJ1-1; the D gene is possibly TRBD1 (5 bases). Germline V gene sequence: CDR1 SGHTA, CDR2 FQGNSA. This CDR3 contains 14 residues. Trimming shortened V by 7 bases and J by 0 bases, and 12 bases separated the two germline ends. This CDR3 is CASKAGLLNTEAFF. As DNA, the CDR3 is TGTGCCAGCAAGGCGGGACTATTGAACACTGAAGCTTTCTTT.